Given below is one T cell receptor beta chain in context. Treatment in this sample: randomized to nivolumab then ipilimumab (arm A) or the reverse (arm B). DNA-damaging chemotherapy had not been given to any patient beforehand. V lost 3 bases and J lost 2, with 6 bases in between. Germline V gives CDR1 SGDLS, CDR2 YYNGEE. CDR3 length: 12 amino acids. Clones were read by immunoSEQ multiplex PCR, and TCRdb kept only the in-frame ones, dropping some. This sample has tens of thousands of clones, with more than 25% found just once. The sample originates from a study of sequential checkpoint blockade in melanoma.

This sequence joins TRBV9 and TRBJ2-7, with no clear D. Source: tumor tissue (inferred from file names), taken from a patient given nivolumab and ipilimumab in sequence. This clonotype was obtained from a human donor with melanoma. In nucleotides, the CDR3 is TGTGCCAGCAGCGCCGGAACCTACGAGCAGTACTTC. Protein product: CASSAGTYEQYF.